A single sample is the source of the 20 T cell receptor beta chains below, sequenced in a study of blood T cells in healthy people across ages. A second PCR of about 6 to 11 cycles used a sample-barcoded 5' primer and a J-beta primer mix. TCRdb used MiXCR to reprocess the 5' RACE reads, holding one entry per CDR3 protein. This sample has 1.5 million to 1.8 million distinct CDR3 sequences, with roughly 43% found just once. Sequenced input: blood. The receptor set was obtained from a woman under 30 in good health.

The chain links TRBV20-1 to TRBJ2-1, with 12 bases lining up with TRBD2. The CDR3 is made up of 17 amino acids. CDR1 is DFQATT and CDR2 is SNEGSKA in the germline V gene (reference sequence). With V trimmed by 0 bases and J by 7 bases, 10 bases remained unmatched. CDR3 protein: CSARDPPSGGAGNEQFF. In nucleotides, the CDR3 is TGCAGTGCTAGAGATCCTCCTAGCGGGGGGGCAGGTAATGAGCAGTTCTTC.

This clonotype was seen a few times. The chain combines TRBV29-1 with TRBJ2-7, with 7 bases fitting TRBD1. In germline, CDR1 is SQVTM, CDR2 ANQGSEA. CDR3 length: 13 residues. J gave up 1 base and V 7 bases, and 7 bases lay outside the gene matches. CDR3: CSAKEQGSYEQYF. The DNA for the CDR3 is TGCAGCGCAAAAGAACAGGGGTCCTACGAGCAGTACTTC.

This clonotype was seen a few times. The chain is built from TRBV12-3 or TRBV12-4 and TRBJ2-5; 10 bases align to TRBD1. The CDR3 spans 14 residues. The V segment lost 6 bases and the J segment 1 base; nucleotides outside the gene matches: 2. This CDR3 is CASRGQGSQETQYF. In DNA form, the CDR3 reads TGTGCCAGCAGGGGACAGGGGTCCCAAGAGACCCAGTACTTC.

This rearrangement joins TRBV7-9 to TRBJ2-3; no firm D call. V dropped 5 bases and J dropped 10 bases, with 10 bases sitting between them. CDR3 size: 11 residues. The germline CDR1 and CDR2 sequences are SEHNR and FQNEAQ (reference sequence). DNA of the CDR3: TGTGCCAGCAGCCCCCTAGTGGCGCAGTATTTT. Translated: CASSPLVAQYF.

This clonotype was observed a handful of times. The CDR3 bases are TGCGCCAGCAGCTTGGGGTCCCGGGACGGACTCAACATTCAGTACTTC. It codes for CASSLGSRDGLNIQYF. The V and J genes are TRBV5-1 and TRBJ2-4, with D perhaps assigned TRBD1 or TRBD2 (5 bases each). The V gene's germline CDR1 is SGHRS and CDR2 YFSETQ. The CDR3 consists of 16 residues. V lost 0 bases to trimming and J lost 7 bases, with 17 bases between them. The whole variable domain, filled in from reference TRBV5-1 and TRBJ2-4, reads KAGVTQTPRYLIKTRGQQVTLSCSPISGHRSVSWYQQTPGQGLQFLFEYFSETQRNKGNFPGRFSGRQFSNSRSEMNVSTLELGDSALYLCASSLGSRDGLNIQYFGAGTRLSVL.

The chain links TRBV6-5 to TRBJ2-1, with 9 bases aligning to TRBD1. The CDR3 contains 15 residues. V gave up 1 base and J gave up 10 bases; unmatched junction bases: 8. The germline V gene encodes CDR1 MNHEY and CDR2 SVGAGI. DNA of the CDR3: TGTGCCAGCAGTTACTTGGGACAGGGAAGGAACGAGCAGTTCTTC. This gives the protein CASSYLGQGRNEQFF.

The rearrangement links TRBV10-3 to TRBJ1-1; D is perhaps TRBD1 (6 bases). V was trimmed by 1 base and J by 7 bases, leaving 10 bases between them. The CDR3 length is 13 residues. CDR1 is ENHRY, CDR2 SYGVKD, per germline. The chain's CDR3 is CAISEFGQSEAFF. The CDR3 DNA follows: TGTGCCATCAGTGAGTTCGGACAGAGTGAAGCTTTCTTT.

This chain uses TRBV7-9 with TRBJ2-7, with 9 bases that match TRBD1. The junction had 17 bases not matched to a gene; V was cut back by 3 bases and J by 5 bases. This CDR3 comprises 18 residues. CDR1 and CDR2 from the germline V gene are SEHNR and FQNEAQ (reference sequence). The CDR3 loop is CASSFSAYSGTGIHEQYF. CDR3 in DNA: TGTGCCAGCAGCTTCTCTGCCTACTCCGGGACAGGGATCCACGAGCAGTACTTC.

This clonotype turned up a few times. The chain joins TRBV11-2 to TRBJ2-3; D remains ambiguous. This CDR3 is 18 amino acids long. Trimming shortened V by 3 bases and J by 5 bases, and 24 bases separated the two germline ends. Germline values: CDR1 SGHAT, CDR2 FQNNGV. CDR3 residues: CASSFHPNLKDPRDTQYF. In nucleotides, the CDR3 is TGTGCCAGCAGCTTCCACCCCAACCTTAAGGACCCCCGAGATACGCAGTATTTT.

This clonotype came up once. V usage is TRBV7-9 and J usage is TRBJ2-3; TRBD2 is a possible D gene (5 bases). The CDR3 covers 15 residues. Germline assignment: CDR1 SEHNR and CDR2 FQNEAQ (reference sequence). Trimming shortened V by 7 bases and J by 3 bases, and 17 bases separated the two germline ends. CDR3 bases: TGTGCCAGCATCCCCCCGGGAAGTGGGACAGATACGCAGTATTTT. Translated, it gives CASIPPGSGTDTQYF.

This rearrangement joins TRBV28 to TRBJ2-5, with 7 bases identical to TRBD2. TRBJ2-7 matches the DNA end more closely, so the J call is doubtful. This CDR3 spans 15 amino acids. Germline assignment: CDR1 MDHEN and CDR2 SYDVKM. CDR3 coding DNA: TGTGCCAGCAGTTTAATTATCGGGACTACATACGAGCAGTACTTC. Translation gives CASSLIIGTTYEQYF.

The chain uses TRBV11-2 and TRBJ2-4; the D gene is possibly TRBD2 (6 bases). The CDR3 contains 17 residues. The germline V gene encodes CDR1 SGHAT and CDR2 FQNNGV. Between the trimmed V and J ends, which lost 7 bases and 0 bases, there was a span of 19 bases. The CDR3 region has the DNA TGTGCCAGCAAAAGTTTGGAGACTAGGCTAGCCAAAAACATTCAGTACTTC. Protein: CASKSLETRLAKNIQYF.

This clonotype showed up just once. The chain uses TRBV20-1 and TRBJ2-1; a possible D gene is TRBD2 (6 bases). The closer fit of TRBJ2-7 to the DNA end suggests the J call may be wrong. This CDR3 has 15 residues. Germline-derived CDR1 and CDR2 are DFQATT and SNEGSKA (reference sequence). This chain's CDR3 is CSASAQGGSYNEQYF. CDR3 bases: TGCAGTGCTAGTGCTCAGGGAGGCTCCTACAATGAGCAGTACTTC.

This clonotype was seen a handful of times. V gene TRBV4-3 combines with J gene TRBJ2-3; the D gene is possibly TRBD2 (6 bases). Trimming took off 0 bases at V and 2 bases at J, with 21 bases between the two ends. The CDR3 covers 19 residues. Germline V gives CDR1 LGHNA, CDR2 YSLEER. The CDR3 spells CASSQDFLTSTSFTDTQYF. The CDR3 DNA follows: TGCGCCAGCAGCCAAGATTTCCTCACTAGCACCTCTTTCACAGATACGCAGTATTTT.

This chain links TRBV5-1 with TRBJ2-3; 11 bases map to TRBD1. V dropped 4 bases and J dropped 5; count of bases not matched to a gene: 9. Per the germline V gene, CDR1 is SGHRS and CDR2 is YFSETQ. The CDR3 length is 16 residues. For the CDR3, the DNA is TGCGCCAGCAGCCGTGGAGGGACAGGGGGAGAAGATACGCAGTATTTT. Protein product: CASSRGGTGGEDTQYF.

This clonotype was seen only a few times. V is TRBV5-1 and J is TRBJ2-2; 8 nucleotides match TRBD1. Germline V CDR1 and CDR2: SGHRS, YFSETQ. CDR3 length: 14 residues. After removal of 6 bases from V and 4 bases from J, the junction contained 5 bases not matched to a gene. As DNA, the CDR3 is TGCGCCAGCACTGGACAGGGAACCACCGGGGAGCTGTTTTTT. Translating gives CASTGQGTTGELFF.

This clonotype came up a few times. The DNA for the CDR3 is TGCAGTGCTCGGATACCGGGACTACCCTCAGATACGCAGTATTTT. Translation: CSARIPGLPSDTQYF. The chain couples TRBV20-1 to TRBJ2-3, with 7 positions matching TRBD2. Germline loops: CDR1 DFQATT, CDR2 SNEGSKA (reference sequence). CDR3 size: 15 residues. J was trimmed by 4 bases and V by 5 bases; bases with no gene match: 12.

This sequence joins TRBV10-3 and TRBJ2-3, with no clear D. Trimming pared 0 bases from V and 0 bases from J, leaving 7 bases between. This CDR3 comprises 15 residues. Germline V CDR1 and CDR2: ENHRY, SYGVKD. The CDR3 nucleotides read TGTGCCATCAGTGAGTCGCGGCAGAGCACAGATACGCAGTATTTT. Protein: CAISESRQSTDTQYF.

This clonotype has just a few counts. This chain joins TRBV5-1 and TRBJ2-7; no clear D gene. The germline V gene has CDR1 SGHRS and CDR2 YFSETQ. The CDR3 covers 16 residues. V dropped 2 bases and J dropped 2 bases, with 17 bases sitting between them. This CDR3 is CASSFRSPNPTYEQYF. The CDR3 DNA reads TGCGCCAGCAGCTTCCGGAGCCCGAACCCAACCTACGAGCAGTACTTC.

V is TRBV7-9 and J is TRBJ2-3; D gene uncertain. The germline V gene encodes CDR1 SEHNR and CDR2 FQNEAQ (reference sequence). The CDR3 totals 13 residues. The V end lost 7 bases, the J end lost 2 bases, and 10 bases lay between the germline ends. For the CDR3, the DNA is TGTGCCAGCAAGGGCCGTAACACAGATACGCAGTATTTT. Its translation: CASKGRNTDTQYF.